This T cell receptor beta chain was observed in a study of cytomegalovirus exposure and HLA in healthy donors. This PCR relied on a set of 60 Vbeta primers and 13 Jbeta primers. The table came from immunoSEQ multiplex PCR; TCRdb's copy has only in-frame clones and leaves some out. The table has about 150,000 clones, over 60% seen once. Germline lookup yields CDR1 SGHTA and CDR2 FQGTGA. The CDR3 is 13 amino acids. With V trimmed by 5 bases and J by 5 bases, 5 bases remained unmatched. Study-wide findings and caveats: Within an earlier analysis, most TCR beta V segments proved productive either about 87% or about 30% of the time. Most observed TCR sequences were rare, whereas some public TCRs were detected in many donors.

On this clone itself: Its specificity is unknown.

The TCR was taken from a middle-aged man in good health and CMV-seropositive. The chain joins TRBV7-3 to TRBJ2-5, with TRBD1 matching 7 bases. The sequenced sample consisted of PBMCs. In nucleotides, the CDR3 is TGTGCCAGCAGCGTGACAGGGATGGAGACCCAGTACTTC. This translates into CASSVTGMETQYF.